The 20 T cell receptor beta chains in this list originate from one sample, sequenced in a study of blood T cell repertoires in COVID-19. Using immunoSEQ multiplex PCR, the repertoire was profiled, and TCRdb retains in-frame clones only, with some absent. The sample carries 110,000 or so clones, less than 85% recorded once. Material for sequencing was peripheral blood. The receptors here all came from a human donor in a cohort sampled during active COVID-19.

This clone came up once. V usage is TRBV12-3 or TRBV12-4 and J usage is TRBJ2-7; 7 nucleotides agree with TRBD2. The CDR3 is 13 residues long. The trim removed 8 bases at V and 3 bases at J, leaving 7 bases unmatched. CDR3 DNA sequence: TGTGCCAGCGCCCGAACGGGGGGCTACGAGCAGTACTTC. It translates to CASARTGGYEQYF.

V and J are TRBV5-4 and TRBJ1-2; D perhaps matches TRBD1 (5 bases). The V gene's germline CDR1 is SGHNT and CDR2 YYREEE (reference sequence). CDR3 length: 14 residues. Trimming took off 0 bases at V and 4 bases at J, with 10 bases between the two ends. This CDR3 is CASSLERGFYGYTF. In nucleotides, the CDR3 is TGTGCCAGCAGCTTGGAGCGGGGGTTCTATGGCTACACCTTC.

The rearrangement links TRBV6-2 or TRBV6-3 to TRBJ2-7, with a weak D call TRBD1 (5 bases). Germline CDR1 is MNHEY and CDR2 is SVGEGT. Trimming stripped 3 bases from V and 2 bases from J, with 17 bases between. The CDR3 runs 16 residues. Here the CDR3 DNA reads TGTGCCAGCAGTTATCCCCCTCGACAGCGAGCCTACGAGCAGTACTTC. It encodes CASSYPPRQRAYEQYF.

V usage is TRBV4-1 and J usage is TRBJ1-5, with D perhaps TRBD1 (6 bases). This CDR3 is 16 amino acids long. Germline-derived CDR1 and CDR2 are MGHRA and YSYEKL. Trimming shortened V by 0 bases and J by 6 bases, and 15 bases separated the two germline ends. DNA for the CDR3: TGCGCCAGCAGCCAAGAGCTTGGCAGGGGATTTCAGCCCCAGCATTTT. This encodes CASSQELGRGFQPQHF.

V and J are TRBV28 and TRBJ1-2; 9 bases line up with TRBD1. From germline, CDR1 is MDHEN and CDR2 SYDVKM. This CDR3 is 18 amino acids long. V was pared by 6 bases and J by 4 bases, with 18 bases of the junction left unmatched. In nucleotides, the CDR3 is TGTGCCAGCAGGGGGATCCAACAGGGGGCTAGTAGGGGCTATGGCTACACCTTC. Translating gives CASRGIQQGASRGYGYTF.

The rearrangement links TRBV4-2 to TRBJ1-1, with TRBD1 as a possible D gene (6 bases). This CDR3 contains 14 residues. Per the germline V gene, CDR1 is LGHNA and CDR2 is YNFKEQ. With 1 base removed from V and 9 bases from J, the gap between germline ends came to 15 bases. CDR3: CASSQAMMGGQAFF. CDR3 bases: TGTGCCAGCAGCCAAGCTATGATGGGGGGGCAAGCTTTCTTT.

The rearrangement joins TRBV10-3 to TRBJ2-1; 9 bases line up with TRBD1. Germline lookup yields CDR1 ENHRY and CDR2 SYGVKD. This CDR3 region has 15 residues. V lost 5 bases to trimming and J lost 7 bases; unmatched junction nucleotides: 9. This chain's CDR3 is CAISRSGQGENEQFF. CDR3 coding DNA: TGTGCCATCAGTCGGTCGGGACAGGGAGAGAATGAGCAGTTCTTC.

The V gene is TRBV6-5, the J gene TRBJ2-2; 9 positions match TRBD2. In germline, CDR1 is MNHEY, CDR2 SVGAGI. V lost 7 bases and J lost 3; bases outside the gene matches: 6. The CDR3 is made up of 15 amino acids. CDR3 region: CASTPGLAYTGELFF. In nucleotides, the CDR3 is TGTGCCAGCACACCGGGACTAGCCTACACCGGGGAGCTGTTTTTT.

This chain uses TRBV5-1 with TRBJ1-6; tentatively, D is TRBD1 (5 bases). The CDR3 extends over 14 amino acids. CDR1 SGHRS and CDR2 YFSETQ come from the germline V gene. V lost 3 bases to trimming and J lost 7 bases, with 11 bases between them. CDR3 amino acids: CASSYGGGNSPLHF. For the CDR3, the DNA is TGCGCCAGCAGCTACGGGGGGGGAAATTCACCCCTCCACTTT.

The chain recombines TRBV5-1 with TRBJ1-4; TRBD1 matches 8 bases. CDR1 and CDR2 (germline): SGHRS, YFSETQ. V lost 4 bases, J lost 8 bases, and 7 bases stayed unmatched. This CDR3 region has 14 residues. CDR3 nucleotides: TGCGCCAGCAGCGACACAGGGGGGTACGAAAAACTGTTTTTT. Translating gives CASSDTGGYEKLFF.

The V gene is TRBV6-5, the J gene TRBJ1-1; 7 bases are a match to TRBD1. With 7 bases clipped from V and 3 bases from J, the junction kept 5 bases outside the gene matches. CDR1 is MNHEY and CDR2 is SVGAGI in the germline V gene. CDR3 size: 13 residues. In DNA, the CDR3 is TGTGCCAGCACTCCTACAGGGGACACTGAAGCTTTCTTT. Protein product: CASTPTGDTEAFF.

The gene calls are TRBV11-2 and TRBJ1-4; D not resolved. Trimming took 1 base from V and 0 from J, leaving 6 bases between them. The CDR3 totals 15 residues. Per the germline V gene, CDR1 is SGHAT and CDR2 is FQNNGV. The CDR3 DNA reads as TGTGCCAGCAGCTTAGCTCTCGCAACTAATGAAAAACTGTTTTTT. It codes for CASSLALATNEKLFF.

This chain uses TRBV19 with TRBJ1-2, with D perhaps matching TRBD1 (5 bases). Germline V lookup: CDR1 LNHDA, CDR2 SQIVND (reference sequence). The CDR3 runs to 14 residues. Trimming removed 0 bases from V and 4 bases from J, with 9 bases in between. This chain's CDR3 is CASSIDRDPYGYTF. CDR3 DNA sequence: TGTGCCAGTAGTATAGACAGGGATCCCTATGGCTACACCTTC.

The genes are TRBV5-1 and TRBJ1-6, with D hard to call. The germline V gene has CDR1 SGHRS and CDR2 YFSETQ. Trimming cost V 0 bases and J 4 bases, with 8 bases left between them. CDR3 length equals 15 residues. The DNA for the CDR3 is TGCGCCAGCAGCTTGGTCTCGGAGTATAATTCACCCCTCCACTTT. Amino acids: CASSLVSEYNSPLHF.

The V gene is TRBV19, the J gene TRBJ2-7, with 7 bases aligning to TRBD1. V dropped 5 bases and J dropped 3; count of bases not matched to a gene: 4. Germline V CDR1 and CDR2: LNHDA, SQIVND (reference sequence). The CDR3 totals 13 residues. CDR3 coding DNA: TGTGCCAGTAGTCTGAGACAGGGCTACGAGCAGTACTTC. It is translated as CASSLRQGYEQYF. Together with reference TRBV19 and TRBJ2-7, the CDR3 gives the full variable domain: DGGITQSPKYLFRKEGQNVTLSCEQNLNHDAMYWYRQDPGQGLRLIYYSQIVNDFQKGDIAEGYSVSREKKESFPLTVTSAQKNPTAFYLCASSLRQGYEQYFGPGTRLTVT.

The CDR3 protein is CASSGNGGYTF. As DNA, the CDR3 is TGTGCCAGCAGTGGAAACGGTGGCTACACCTTC. The chain joins TRBV2 to TRBJ1-2; unclear D gene. Germline CDR1 is SNHLY and CDR2 is FYNNEI. The CDR3 loop spans 11 amino acids. Trimming removed 4 bases from V and 7 bases from J, with 7 bases in between.

The chain couples TRBV29-1 to TRBJ2-3; 8 bases map to TRBD2. J lost 4 bases, V lost 3 bases, and 9 bases had no gene match. Per germline, CDR1 SQVTM and CDR2 ANQGSEA. This CDR3 has 15 residues. The CDR3 is CSVEGRGGRADTQYF. The CDR3 DNA sequence: TGCAGCGTTGAGGGACGGGGGGGCCGTGCAGATACGCAGTATTTT.

The gene calls are TRBV10-3 and TRBJ1-1; no clear D. Trimming removed 9 bases at V and 0 bases at J, with 11 bases between. Germline assignment: CDR1 ENHRY and CDR2 SYGVKD. The CDR3 has 13 residues. CDR3 sequence: CAIQSLMNTEAFF. The CDR3 DNA reads as TGTGCCATACAGAGTCTCATGAACACTGAAGCTTTCTTT.

This chain links TRBV5-6 with TRBJ2-1, with TRBD2 matching over 14 bases. Germline V CDR1 and CDR2: SGHDT, YYEEEE. The CDR3 runs to 15 residues. Trimming removed 5 bases from V and 8 bases from J; junction bases left unmatched: 6. CDR3 region: CASSLTSGGAHEQFF. CDR3 nucleotide sequence: TGTGCCAGCAGTTTGACTAGCGGGGGGGCCCATGAGCAGTTCTTC. The whole variable domain, remainder taken from reference TRBV5-6 and TRBJ2-1, is DAGVTQSPTHLIKTRGQQVTLRCSPKSGHDTVSWYQQALGQGPQFIFQYYEEEERQRGNFPDRFSGHQFPNYSSELNVNALLLGDSALYLCASSLTSGGAHEQFFGPGTRLTVL.

The chain joins TRBV6-2 or TRBV6-3 to TRBJ1-5; 7 bases map to TRBD1. The ends lost 6 bases at V and 2 bases at J; junction bases unmatched: 10. The CDR3 is made up of 16 amino acids. Germline CDR1 is MNHEY and CDR2 is SVGEGT. CDR3 coding DNA: TGTGCCAGCAGCATACAGGGGCGGGGAGGCAATCAGCCCCAGCATTTT. It yields the protein CASSIQGRGGNQPQHF.